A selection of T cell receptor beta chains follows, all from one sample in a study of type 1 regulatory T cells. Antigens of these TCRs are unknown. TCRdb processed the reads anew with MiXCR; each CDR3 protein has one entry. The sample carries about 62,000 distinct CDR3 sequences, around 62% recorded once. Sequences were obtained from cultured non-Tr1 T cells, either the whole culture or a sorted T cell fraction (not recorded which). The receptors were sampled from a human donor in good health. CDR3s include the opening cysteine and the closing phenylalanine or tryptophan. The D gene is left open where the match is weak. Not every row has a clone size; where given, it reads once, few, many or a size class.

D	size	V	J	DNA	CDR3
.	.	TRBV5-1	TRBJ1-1	TGCGCCAGCAGCTTGGCCCAGGGTGGGTACACTGAAGCTTTCTTT	CASSLAQGGYTEAFF
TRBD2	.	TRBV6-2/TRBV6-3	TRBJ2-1	TGTGCCAGCCACTCCCTGTCCGGGACTAGCGGGAGATACGGTGAGCAGTTCTTC	CASHSLSGTSGRYGEQFF
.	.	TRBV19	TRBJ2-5	TGTGCCAGTAGAACCGAAGGCGAGACCCAGTACTTC	CASRTEGETQYF
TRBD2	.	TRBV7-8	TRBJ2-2	TGTGCCAGCAGCTCCACGGCAGCGGGAGGGCCCGGGGAGCTGTTTTTT	CASSSTAAGGPGELFF
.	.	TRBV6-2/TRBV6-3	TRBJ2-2	TGTGCCAGCAGCTACATACTGACAGTCGGGAACACCGGGGAGCTGTTTTTT	CASSYILTVGNTGELFF
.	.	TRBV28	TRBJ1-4	TGTGCCAGCTGGCCCTCCACCGGGACGGAACTGTTTTTT	CASWPSTGTELFF
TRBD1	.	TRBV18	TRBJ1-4	TGTGCCAGCTCACCTCGGACAGGAACTAATGAAAAACTGTTTTTT	CASSPRTGTNEKLFF
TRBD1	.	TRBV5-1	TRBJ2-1	TGCGCCAGCAGCGTGACCGGACAGGCCCGCTCCTACAATGAGCAGTTCTTC	CASSVTGQARSYNEQFF
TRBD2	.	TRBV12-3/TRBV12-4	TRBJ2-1	TGTGCCAGCAGGCTAGCGGTCAATGAGCAGTTCTTC	CASRLAVNEQFF
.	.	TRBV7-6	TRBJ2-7	TGTGCCAGCAGCAGAACGGTCTCCGCCTACGAGCAGTACTTC	CASSRTVSAYEQYF
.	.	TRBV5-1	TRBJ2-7	TGCGCCAGCAGCTTGGGTGGGACTGCCTCCTACGAGCAGTACTTC	CASSLGGTASYEQYF
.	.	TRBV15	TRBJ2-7	TGTGCCACCAGCAGAGGCCAACGGACAATTCGCCACGAGCAGTACTTC	CATSRGQRTIRHEQYF
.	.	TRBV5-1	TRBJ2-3	TGCGCCAGCAGCGGTGGACTCCACACAGATACGCAGTATTTT	CASSGGLHTDTQYF
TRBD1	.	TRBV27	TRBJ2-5	TGTGCCAGCAAAACAGGGGGCCAAGAGACCCAGTACTTC	CASKTGGQETQYF
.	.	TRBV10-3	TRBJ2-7	TGTGCCATCAGTGAGCAGGGACGGGACTACGAGCAGTACTTC	CAISEQGRDYEQYF
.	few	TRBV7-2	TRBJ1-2	TGTGCCAGCAGCGCGGACAGTTTAAACTATGGCTACACCTTC	CASSADSLNYGYTF
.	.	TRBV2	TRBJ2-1	TGTGCCAGCGGCCCCTGGAATGAGCAGTTCTTC	CASGPWNEQFF
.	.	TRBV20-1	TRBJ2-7	TGCAGTGCTCCGGCTGGGCGGGATCCCTACGAGCAGTACTTC	CSAPAGRDPYEQYF
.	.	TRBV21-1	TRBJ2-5	TGTGCCAGCAGCCCACGCACATCCCGGGACTACGACTTAAGCGAGACCCAGTACTTC	CASSPRTSRDYDLSETQYF
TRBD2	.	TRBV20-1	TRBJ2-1	TGCAGTGCTACCAGGACTAGCGTAGGCAATGAGCAGTTCTTC	CSATRTSVGNEQFF
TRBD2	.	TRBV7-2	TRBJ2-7	TGTGCCAGCAGAAAAGGACTAGCGGGAGCCACTAGCTCCTACGAGCAGTACTTC	CASRKGLAGATSSYEQYF
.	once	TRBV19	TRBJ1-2	TGTGCCAGTAGAAGGACAGCCCCTAACTATGGCTACACCTTC	CASRRTAPNYGYTF
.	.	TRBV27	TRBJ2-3	TGTGCCAGCCACGGGACGGGGGACGCAGATACGCAGTATTTT	CASHGTGDADTQYF
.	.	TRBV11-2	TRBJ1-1	TGTGCCAGCAGCTCACTGGGACAACGGGGCGAAGCTTTCTTT	CASSSLGQRGEAFF
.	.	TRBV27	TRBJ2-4	TGTGCCAGCAGTCCCCCAGGGGATGCCTATATTTTGGCGTACTTC	CASSPPGDAYILAYF
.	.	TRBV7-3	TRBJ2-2	TGTGCCAGCAGTCAGGAGAGGAGTACCGGGGAGCTGTTTTTT	CASSQERSTGELFF
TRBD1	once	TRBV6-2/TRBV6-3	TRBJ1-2	TGTGCCAGCAGTGAAGAGGACAGGGGAGGATATGGCTACACCTTC	CASSEEDRGGYGYTF
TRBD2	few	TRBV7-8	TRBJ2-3	TGTGCCAGCAGCTCCCGTCGGCTAGCGGGAGGGACAGATACGCAGTATTTT	CASSSRRLAGGTDTQYF
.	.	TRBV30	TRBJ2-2	TGTGCCTGGATCTTTCAGGGGAACACCGGGGAGCTGTTTTTT	CAWIFQGNTGELFF
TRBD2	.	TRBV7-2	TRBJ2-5	TGTGCCAGCAGCTTATGGTCTAGCGGGAGAGGAGAGACCCAGTACTTC	CASSLWSSGRGETQYF
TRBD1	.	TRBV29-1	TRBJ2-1	TGCAGCGCCGAGGACAGGGGCGGGTACAATGAGCAGTTCTTC	CSAEDRGGYNEQFF
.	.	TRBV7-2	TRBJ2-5	TGTGCCAGCAGCTTAGATCCGGCCGGGGGCGGTCGGGAGACCCAGTACTTC	CASSLDPAGGGRETQYF
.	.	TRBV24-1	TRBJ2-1	TGTGCCACCAGCGACCCGGGACCGGAATCCTCCAATGAGCAGTTCTTC	CATSDPGPESSNEQFF
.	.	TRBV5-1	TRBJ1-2	TGCGCCAGCAGCCCAATCCAGGGAAACTATGGCTACACCTTC	CASSPIQGNYGYTF
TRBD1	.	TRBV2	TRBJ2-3	TGTGCCAGCAGGGCTTCCCCGGGACAGGGCCCAGATACGCAGTATTTT	CASRASPGQGPDTQYF
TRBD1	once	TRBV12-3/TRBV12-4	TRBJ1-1	TGTGCCAGCAGGTCTACAGGGGATGGGTGGAAAGCTTTCTTT	CASRSTGDGWKAFF
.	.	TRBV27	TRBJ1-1	TGTGCCAGCAGTTTAAGTCGCGGGGGCGGTTTCGCCACTGAAGCTTTCTTT	CASSLSRGGGFATEAFF
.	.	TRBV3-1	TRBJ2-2	TGTGCCAGCAGCCAAGACGGGAACACCGGGGAGCTGTTTTTT	CASSQDGNTGELFF